Presented here are 2 T cell receptor beta chains from one specimen sequenced in a study of graft-versus-host responses after intestinal transplantation. Only in-frame clones appear in the TCRdb table, and some are missing; sequencing was by immunoSEQ multiplex PCR. The sample carries 35,000 to 50,000 clones, 93% recorded once. Their antigens are not known. Specimen: unstimulated CD8+ T cells sorted from spleen or lymph node cells, collected before transplant. These receptors were obtained from a human donor who was the organ donor for an intestinal transplant.

The chain employs TRBV5-6 and TRBJ2-7; D gene uncertain. V lost 4 bases, J lost 6 bases, and 8 bases lay in between. The CDR3 is 11 amino acids. In germline, CDR1 is SGHDT, CDR2 YYEEEE. The CDR3 DNA reads as TGTGCCAGCAGCACGCGGAGCGAGCAGTACTTC. As protein: CASSTRSEQYF.

The genes are TRBV5-5 and TRBJ2-3, with D possibly called TRBD1 or TRBD2 (5 bases each). The CDR3 has 15 amino acids. CDR1 is SGHKS and CDR2 is YYEKEE in the germline V gene (reference sequence). Trimming stripped 1 base from V and 4 bases from J, with 13 bases between. The DNA of the CDR3 is TGTGCCAGCAGCTTGTATGGGGGTGGGGCAGATACGCAGTATTTT. Translated: CASSLYGGGADTQYF.